The next 30 T cell receptor beta chains were all read from a single sample in a study of CD8+CD57+ T cells in acquired aplastic anemia. Selection for sequencing was limited to patients who had shown CD8+CD57+ cell expansion by flow cytometry. Genomic DNA served as template for TCR beta VDJ and CDR3 profiling. In TCRdb, the reads were re-called with MiXCR into one record per CDR3 protein. The sample shows 270,000 or so distinct CDR3 sequences, 65% to 90% of them seen only once. Sequencing was carried out using sorted CD4+, CD8+, or CD8+CD57+ T cells (not recorded which) from PBMCs. The receptors shown here come from a human donor with aplastic anemia.

Points on this clonotype: It is unclear where the CDR3 begins or ends on the DNA, so no DNA is shown, and the CDR3 is as TCRdb lists it. The chain has TRBV7-2 and TRBJ2-2; the table gives TRBD1 as D, unverified against the DNA. The CDR3 has 15 amino acids, counting both end residues. Germline loops: CDR1 SGHTA, CDR2 FQGNSA. CDR3 protein: CASSVAGGATGQLFF.

As for this clonotype: Its ends do not fully match the called genes, so a read error is possible. V is TRBV2 and J is TRBJ1-2, with TRBD1 identical over 10 bases. This CDR3 is built from 15 residues. CDR1 is SNHLY and CDR2 is FYNNEI in the germline V gene. CDR3 in DNA: TGTGCCAGCAGCTTGACAGGGGGCGACGACTATCGCTACTCCTGG. It yields the protein CASSLTGGDDYRYSW.

The CDR3 is CSAALPKGSHNSPLHF. CDR3 bases: TGCAGTGCTGCTCTCCCCAAGGGTAGCCATAATTCACCCCTCCACTTT. The chain has TRBV20-1 and TRBJ1-6; D gene unclear. The CDR3 consists of 16 residues. The V gene's germline CDR1 is DFQATT and CDR2 SNEGSKA (reference sequence). Trimming stripped 5 bases from V and 5 bases from J, with 19 bases between.

The rearrangement uses TRBV5-5 and TRBJ1-6; no definite D call. Per germline, CDR1 SGHKS and CDR2 YYEKEE (reference sequence). Trimming pared 5 bases from V and 9 bases from J, leaving 15 bases between. The CDR3 loop spans 14 amino acids. The CDR3 DNA follows: TGTGCCAGCAGTTCGGAGGAGGCACTTTCACCCCTCCACTTT. As protein: CASSSEEALSPLHF.

This clonotype showed up just a few times. This chain connects TRBV11-3 to TRBJ2-1, with 8 bases aligning to TRBD1. Germline CDR1 and CDR2: SGHNT and YENEEA. This CDR3 has 16 amino acids. Losses at the gene ends were 3 bases for V and 8 bases for J; bases not matched to a gene: 12. The CDR3 spells CASSFQRTGGSDEQFF. CDR3 nucleotide sequence: TGTGCCAGCAGCTTTCAACGAACAGGGGGGAGCGATGAGCAGTTCTTC.

This clonotype was seen a single time. The rearrangement uses TRBV9 and TRBJ1-2, with D unresolved. The CDR3 is 16 amino acids. V dropped 4 bases and J dropped 5 bases, with 21 bases sitting between them. Germline CDR1 reads SGDLS; CDR2 reads YYNGEE. The CDR3 DNA sequence: TGTGCCAGCAGCTTAGGGTCAGATGCGCAGGTATATGGCTACACCTTC. Its translation: CASSLGSDAQVYGYTF. Full variable domain (missing parts from reference TRBV9 and TRBJ1-2): DSGVTQTPKHLITATGQRVTLRCSPRSGDLSVYWYQQSLDQGLQFLIQYYNGEERAKGNILERFSAQQFPDLHSELNLSSLELGDSALYFCASSLGSDAQVYGYTFGSGTRLTVV.

The chain joins TRBV19 to TRBJ2-1; 9 bases map to TRBD2. J was trimmed by 8 bases and V by 9 bases; bases with no gene match: 17. Looked up from germline, CDR1 is LNHDA and CDR2 is SQIVND (reference sequence). The CDR3 spans 16 residues. The CDR3 region is CASSITRSGGSDEQFF. The CDR3 nucleotides are TGTGCCAGCAGCATCACAAGAAGCGGGGGGAGCGATGAGCAGTTCTTC.

V usage is TRBV9 and J usage is TRBJ1-1; D may be TRBD1 (6 bases). V shed 3 bases and J shed 5 bases, with 23 bases lying between them. Germline CDR1 is SGDLS and CDR2 is YYNGEE. This CDR3 has 17 amino acids. The CDR3 DNA reads TGTGCCAGCAGCGCCGGGGAACGACAGGAAAGAGATACTGAAGCTTTCTTT. Encoded protein: CASSAGERQERDTEAFF. The full variable domain, completed using reference TRBV9 and TRBJ1-1, is DSGVTQTPKHLITATGQRVTLRCSPRSGDLSVYWYQQSLDQGLQFLIQYYNGEERAKGNILERFSAQQFPDLHSELNLSSLELGDSALYFCASSAGERQERDTEAFFGQGTRLTVV.

As for this clonotype: This sequence may be a read error, since a much larger clone differs from it by one base. The chain links TRBV7-8 to TRBJ2-1; TRBD1 matches at 7 bases. CDR3 size: 16 residues. Germline V gives CDR1 SGHVS, CDR2 FQNEAQ. The V gene end was trimmed by 5 bases and the J gene end by 11 bases; junction bases not matched to a gene: 18. CDR3 amino acids: CASSVRGQSTDTQQFF. The CDR3 DNA is TGTGCCAGCAGCGTACGGGGACAGAGCACAGATACGCAGCAGTTCTTC. The full variable domain, completed using reference TRBV7-8 and TRBJ2-1, is GAGVSQSPRYKVAKRGQDVALRCDPISGHVSLFWYQQALGQGPEFLTYFQNEAQLDKSGLPSDRFFAERPEGSVSTLKIQRTQQEDSAVYLCASSVRGQSTDTQQFFGPGTRLTVL.

About this clonotype itself: In this CDR3 the conserved last residue, phenylalanine or tryptophan, is missing, so a read error is likely. The limits of the CDR3 on the DNA are not certain, so only TCRdb's listed CDR3 is given. V usage is TRBV9 and J usage is TRBJ2-3. Germline CDR1 reads SGDLS; CDR2 reads YYNGEE. Termini included, the CDR3 measures 13 amino acids. The chain's CDR3 is CASSEGGTSTHKL.

Remarks on this clonotype: The conserved closing phenylalanine or tryptophan is absent in this CDR3, likely reflecting a read error. The limits of the CDR3 on the DNA are not certain, so only TCRdb's listed CDR3 is given. The chain recombines TRBV7-9 with TRBJ2-3; the tabulated D call, TRBD2, remains unverified against the DNA. The CDR3 totals 13 residues, both ends included. CDR1 is SEHNR, CDR2 FQNEAQ, per germline (reference sequence). The CDR3: CASSDGSSGGQDD.

This chain connects TRBV5-4 to TRBJ2-5, with TRBD1 matching 9 bases. This CDR3 has 14 residues. Germline assignment: CDR1 SGHNT and CDR2 YYREEE (reference sequence). Unmatched junction bases numbered 5, after V lost 4 bases and J lost 4 bases. The DNA of the CDR3 is TGTGCCAGCAGCAAGACAGGGGGGGGAGAGACCCAGTACTTC. Translated, it gives CASSKTGGGETQYF.

This clonotype was seen at least ten times. The rearrangement uses TRBV11-2 and TRBJ2-7, with TRBD2 matching 14 bases. This CDR3 has 17 amino acids. Germline CDR1 reads SGHAT; CDR2 reads FQNNGV. V shed 5 bases, J shed 1 base, and the junction held 7 bases outside the gene matches. CDR3 nucleotide sequence: TGTGCCAGCAGCCCTGGGACTAGCGGGGGACCTTCCTACGAGCAGTACTTC. Translating gives CASSPGTSGGPSYEQYF.

This chain links TRBV11-2 with TRBJ2-7; 9 bases map to TRBD1. CDR1 and CDR2 (germline): SGHAT, FQNNGV. This CDR3 has 16 residues. Losses at the gene ends were 2 bases for V and 3 bases for J; bases not matched to a gene: 8. CDR3 residues: CASSLRLDRGVYEQYF. DNA for the CDR3: TGTGCCAGCAGCTTAAGATTAGACAGGGGGGTCTACGAGCAGTACTTC.

Of note for this clonotype: Given the absence of the conserved phenylalanine or tryptophan at the CDR3 end, a read error is likely. It is unclear where the CDR3 begins or ends on the DNA, so no DNA is shown, and the CDR3 is as TCRdb lists it. The chain recombines TRBV24-1 with TRBJ2-3; the D call of TRBD2 is as the table states it, not checked on the DNA. The V gene's germline CDR1 is KGHDR and CDR2 SFDVKD. Inclusive of both ends, the CDR3 amounts to 15 amino acids. The CDR3 protein is CATSDKTSGVDTLYL.

Of note for this clonotype: One junction end does not reproduce the germline sequence, and a read error may be involved. The chain uses TRBV2 and TRBJ1-2; D gene ambiguous. Germline V gives CDR1 SNHLY, CDR2 FYNNEI. The CDR3 runs 13 residues. CDR3 nucleotides: TGTGCCAGCGGGCACGGGGTCACAGATACGCAGACCTTT. It is translated as CASGHGVTDTQTF. The whole variable domain, filled in from reference TRBV2 and TRBJ1-2, reads EPEVTQTPSHQVTQMGQEVILRCVPISNHLYFYWYRQILGQKVEFLVSFYNNEISEKSEIFDDQFSVERPDGSNFTLKIRSTKLEDSAMYFCASGHGVTDTQTFGSGTRLTVV.

The chain carries TRBV19 and TRBJ2-7; unclear D gene. Between the trimmed V and J ends, which lost 4 bases and 1 base, there was a span of 8 bases. The CDR3 spans 13 residues. Germline values: CDR1 LNHDA, CDR2 SQIVND (reference sequence). The CDR3 spells CASSKVGSYEQYF. DNA of the CDR3: TGTGCCAGTAGTAAGGTGGGATCCTACGAGCAGTACTTC. Supplemented by reference TRBV19 and TRBJ2-7, the full variable domain reads DGGITQSPKYLFRKEGQNVTLSCEQNLNHDAMYWYRQDPGQGLRLIYYSQIVNDFQKGDIAEGYSVSREKKESFPLTVTSAQKNPTAFYLCASSKVGSYEQYFGPGTRLTVT.

Note on this clonotype: Since no conserved phenylalanine or tryptophan closes the CDR3, a read error is the likely cause. The DNA is left out, because the CDR3 cannot be placed on it with certainty; the CDR3 is given as TCRdb lists it. The chain joins TRBV9 to TRBJ2-3; the D call in the table, TRBD2, was not verified against the DNA. Germline V CDR1 and CDR2: SGDLS, YYNGEE. The CDR3 is 13 residues long, counting both termini. CDR3 region: CASSVTSGPWRDI.

The chain uses TRBV11-1 and TRBJ2-7; 9 nucleotides agree with TRBD2. The germline V gene encodes CDR1 SGHAT and CDR2 FQDESV (reference sequence). The CDR3 has 16 amino acids. Losses at the gene ends were 2 bases for V and 7 bases for J; bases not matched to a gene: 12. This CDR3 is CASSLQRSGGSDEQYV. For the CDR3, the DNA is TGTGCCAGCAGCTTACAAAGGAGCGGGGGGAGCGATGAGCAGTACGTC.

A word on this clonotype: This CDR3 is missing its conserved last phenylalanine or tryptophan, likely due to a read error. No DNA is shown, since the ends of the CDR3 on it are uncertain; the CDR3 is the one TCRdb lists. The V call is TRBV7-8, the J call TRBJ2-1; the DNA was not compared with TRBD2, the D call given in the table. Germline V lookup: CDR1 SGHVS, CDR2 FQNEAQ. The CDR3 has 13 residues if both end residues are counted. This chain's CDR3 is CASSVAGGPDQLY.

This clonotype showed up just once. The chain combines TRBV9 with TRBJ2-7, with D unresolved. There are 18 residues in the CDR3. V dropped 1 base and J dropped 2 bases, with 22 bases sitting between them. CDR1 and CDR2 (germline): SGDLS, YYNGEE. CDR3: CASSVRTARNHPPYEQYV. CDR3 in DNA: TGTGCCAGCAGCGTACGGACCGCCCGAAATCACCCCCCCTACGAGCAGTACGTC.

V and J are TRBV9 and TRBJ1-2; D gene unclear. The V gene's germline CDR1 is SGDLS and CDR2 YYNGEE. The V end was cut by 5 bases, the J end by 6 bases, with 17 bases between. This CDR3 comprises 14 residues. The CDR3 coding sequence is TGTGCCAGCAGTGTATGGCACGATGACAATGGCTACACCTTC. Protein: CASSVWHDDNGYTF.

The chain employs TRBV9 and TRBJ2-3; D gene unclear. The CDR3 loop spans 14 amino acids. V lost 0 bases, J lost 15 bases, and 20 bases lay in between. The germline CDR1 and CDR2 sequences are SGDLS and YYNGEE. The CDR3 is CASSVASDTDYFYF. CDR3 nucleotides: TGTGCCAGCAGCGTAGCGTCAGATACGGATTATTTTTATTTT.

This rearrangement joins TRBV2 to TRBJ2-7, with D perhaps matching TRBD1 (6 bases). The CDR3 sequence is 13 residues long. CDR1 and CDR2 from the germline V gene are SNHLY and FYNNEI. The V end was cut by 8 bases, the J end by 2 bases, with 13 bases between. The DNA of the CDR3 is TGTGCCAGCGGGGAAAGGGGGACCTACGAGCAGTACTTC. This gives the protein CASGERGTYEQYF.

On this clonotype itself: One end of the junction varies from germline; a read error may be responsible. The rearrangement links TRBV7-9 to TRBJ2-3; tentative D call: TRBD2 (6 bases). Per germline, CDR1 SEHNR and CDR2 FQNEAQ (reference sequence). The CDR3 contains 13 residues. Written as DNA, the CDR3 is TGTGCCAGCAGCGTCGGAGGCGGGGAGCCGCAGTTTTTT. It encodes CASSVGGGEPQFF.

The CDR3 sequence is CASGEGGTHTQYF. For the CDR3, the DNA is TGTGCCAGCGGCGAAGGGGGCACCCATACGCAGTATTTT. J is TRBJ2-3 and V is TRBV7-6; 7 positions match TRBD1. CDR3 length: 13 residues. Germline V gives CDR1 SGHVS, CDR2 FNYEAQ. Unmatched junction bases numbered 9, after V lost 8 bases and J lost 7 bases.

The rearrangement links TRBV19 to TRBJ2-7, with D unclear. V was clipped by 0 bases and J by 3 bases, with 9 bases between them. This CDR3 contains 14 residues. Germline V CDR1 and CDR2: LNHDA, SQIVND (reference sequence). CDR3 region: CASSIDPASYEQYV. CDR3 in DNA: TGTGCCAGTAGTATAGATCCGGCCAGCTACGAGCAGTACGTC.

The genes are TRBV20-1 and TRBJ1-3, with D possibly being TRBD1 (6 bases). With 4 bases removed from V and 7 bases from J, the gap between germline ends came to 17 bases. Germline CDR1 and CDR2: DFQATT and SNEGSKA (reference sequence). The CDR3 totals 14 residues. This chain's CDR3 is CSATLGGFGNTIYF. The CDR3 region has the DNA TGCAGTGCTACCCTCGGGGGCTTCGGGAACACCATATATTTT.

As concerns this clonotype: The CDR3 ends on some other residue instead of the conserved phenylalanine or tryptophan, so this is likely a read error. Because the CDR3's place on the DNA is in doubt, the DNA is left out and the CDR3 is given as listed by TCRdb. The chain recombines TRBV2 with TRBJ2-1; the table calls TRBD1, which could not be checked here. The CDR3 sequence runs 16 residues, both termini included. Germline V gives CDR1 SNHLY, CDR2 FYNNEI. This CDR3 reads CASRDGGTDTQYFGSV.

This clonotype appeared once. The junction differs from germline at one of its ends, possibly a read error. The rearrangement links TRBV7-3 to TRBJ2-1, with TRBD2 identical over 14 bases. This CDR3 region has 14 residues. Germline lookup yields CDR1 SGHTA and CDR2 FQGTGA. CDR3 protein: CASSSRTSGRTYVF. The DNA for the CDR3 is TGTGCCAGCAGCTCCCGGACTAGCGGGAGGACGTACGTGTTC.